These 26 T cell receptor beta chains were all obtained from the same sample, sequenced in a study of shared clonotypes between healthy human individuals. Using immunoSEQ multiplex PCR, the repertoire was profiled, and TCRdb retains in-frame clones only, with some absent. Of more than 400,000 clones in the sample, around 95% were seen once. Sequenced sample: naive CD4+ T cells sorted from blood. Subset reported: CD45RA+ positively selected. The receptors come from a woman in her thirties in good health.

V is TRBV27 and J is TRBJ2-1, with 7 bases aligning to TRBD2. V lost 4 bases to trimming and J lost 7 bases; unmatched junction nucleotides: 7. Germline V gene lookup returns CDR1 MNHEY and CDR2 SMNVEV (reference sequence). This CDR3 has 14 residues. The CDR3, as DNA: TGTGCCAGCAGTTACGCGGGAGTAAGGAATGAGCAGTTCTTC. Translation gives CASSYAGVRNEQFF.

The DNA of the CDR3 is TGTGCCAGCGGGCGAGACAGGACCTACGAGCAGTACTTC. Its protein product is CASGRDRTYEQYF. This sequence joins TRBV6-5 and TRBJ2-7, with a weak D call TRBD1 (6 bases). Germline CDR1 MNHEY, CDR2 SVGAGI. V was cut by 8 bases and J by 2 bases, with 13 bases left in between. The CDR3 sequence is 13 residues long.

The chain combines TRBV29-1 with TRBJ2-7; unclear D gene. Trimming took off 5 bases at V and 5 bases at J, with 22 bases between the two ends. Germline V lookup: CDR1 SQVTM, CDR2 ANQGSEA. The CDR3 has 15 amino acids. The CDR3 region has the DNA TGCAGCGTTCTGTCAGGTGACCTCTTTGCCCACGAGCAGTACTTC. Translation gives CSVLSGDLFAHEQYF.

The chain uses TRBV4-1 and TRBJ1-6; D is undetermined. The CDR3 spans 16 residues. Germline assignment: CDR1 MGHRA and CDR2 YSYEKL. Between the trimmed V and J ends, which lost 4 bases and 10 bases, there was a span of 20 bases. The CDR3 is CASSPILGRVESPLHF. CDR3 sequence (DNA): TGCGCCAGCAGCCCCATACTCGGGAGGGTCGAATCACCCCTCCACTTT.

The chain is built from TRBV19 and TRBJ2-1; TRBD2 aligns across 10 bases. Germline CDR1 LNHDA, CDR2 SQIVND (reference sequence). The CDR3 length is 17 residues. V dropped 7 bases and J dropped 2; count of bases not matched to a gene: 11. CDR3 sequence: CASTLTSGREPYNEQFF. The DNA of the CDR3 is TGTGCCAGTACCCTGACTAGCGGGCGGGAACCCTACAATGAGCAGTTCTTC.

The chain joins TRBV30 to TRBJ2-2; the D is unclear. V lost 4 bases, J lost 6 bases, and 18 bases lay in between. Germline CDR1 GTSNPN, CDR2 SVGIG (reference sequence). The length of the CDR3 is 15 residues. The CDR3 protein is CAWMGFISRSGELFF. DNA for the CDR3: TGTGCCTGGATGGGATTTATTTCTCGGTCCGGGGAGCTGTTTTTT.

A word on this clone: The sample holds other DNA sequences that translate to the same CDR3. The J gene is TRBJ2-6, the V gene TRBV5-1; no clear D. This CDR3 comprises 15 residues. V was pared by 0 bases and J by 0 bases, with 4 bases between. Germline assignment: CDR1 SGHRS and CDR2 YFSETQ. CDR3 amino acids: CASSLESSGANVLTF. CDR3 nucleotide sequence: TGCGCCAGCAGCTTGGAGAGCTCTGGGGCCAACGTCCTGACTTTC.

The chain recombines TRBV29-1 with TRBJ1-2, with unresolved D. CDR1 SQVTM and CDR2 ANQGSEA come from the germline V gene. The length of the CDR3 is 13 residues. V lost 5 bases and J lost 8, with 18 bases in between. The CDR3 coding sequence is TGCAGCGTTAGTGCACTGACTGCGGGCGGCTACACCTTC. It specifies CSVSALTAGGYTF.

The CDR3 sequence is CASSLGSENEKLFF. The CDR3 bases are TGTGCCAGCAGCTTAGGGAGCGAGAATGAAAAACTGTTTTTT. The V and J genes are TRBV7-9 and TRBJ1-4; D gene uncertain. Germline loops: CDR1 SEHNR, CDR2 FQNEAQ (reference sequence). The CDR3 runs 14 residues. V gave up 1 base and J gave up 5 bases, with 8 bases separating them.

The chain has TRBV30 and TRBJ2-5; 7 positions agree with TRBD2. The CDR3 contains 15 residues. With V trimmed by 2 bases and J by 11 bases, 17 bases remained unmatched. CDR1 and CDR2 (germline): GTSNPN, SVGIG (reference sequence). The CDR3 is CAWSSQPGLSREQYF. CDR3 DNA sequence: TGTGCCTGGAGTTCGCAGCCGGGACTATCGCGGGAGCAGTACTTC.

This chain uses TRBV19 with TRBJ1-5; 8 bases line up with TRBD1. The CDR3 consists of 14 residues. The J segment lost 5 bases and the V segment lost 3 bases, leaving 3 bases of the junction unmatched. Germline V CDR1 and CDR2: LNHDA, SQIVND (reference sequence). CDR3 sequence (DNA): TGTGCCAGTAGTATGGTGGACAGGGATCAGCCCCAGCATTTT. This codes for CASSMVDRDQPQHF.

This chain links TRBV6-1 with TRBJ2-2; D is perhaps TRBD2 (5 bases). From germline, CDR1 is MNHNS and CDR2 SASEGT. The CDR3 has 15 amino acids. Trimming removed 6 bases from V and 4 bases from J, with 15 bases in between. CDR3 residues: CASSYIRGATGELFF. CDR3 coding DNA: TGTGCCAGCAGCTATATACGGGGTGCCACCGGGGAGCTGTTTTTT.

The chain carries TRBV9 and TRBJ2-5; 9 bases fit TRBD1. The V segment lost 4 bases and the J segment 5 bases; nucleotides outside the gene matches: 18. The CDR3 length is 18 residues. Looked up from germline, CDR1 is SGDLS and CDR2 is YYNGEE. Here the CDR3 DNA reads TGTGCCAGCAGCCCTAGACAGGGGGTGCATGGGGTGAGGGAGACCCAGTACTTC. This sequence encodes CASSPRQGVHGVRETQYF. Using reference TRBV9 and TRBJ2-5 for the parts outside the CDR3, the full variable domain is DSGVTQTPKHLITATGQRVTLRCSPRSGDLSVYWYQQSLDQGLQFLIQYYNGEERAKGNILERFSAQQFPDLHSELNLSSLELGDSALYFCASSPRQGVHGVRETQYFGPGTRLLVL.

V is TRBV6-1 and J is TRBJ2-3; TRBD1 agrees at 7 bases. Germline V gene lookup returns CDR1 MNHNS and CDR2 SASEGT. The V and J ends lost 4 bases and 1 base, in that order; junction bases with no gene match: 5. CDR3 size: 15 residues. The CDR3, as DNA: TGTGCCAGCAGTGCCACAGGGGCCGGCACAGATACGCAGTATTTT. The encoded protein is CASSATGAGTDTQYF.

The chain couples TRBV5-1 to TRBJ2-7; D possibly uses TRBD1 or TRBD2 (5 bases each). Germline V gene lookup returns CDR1 SGHRS and CDR2 YFSETQ. The CDR3 consists of 13 residues. Trimming stripped 3 bases from V and 4 bases from J, with 11 bases between. The CDR3 loop reads CASSSSGLYEQYF. CDR3 DNA sequence: TGCGCCAGCAGCTCGTCGGGGCTGTACGAGCAGTACTTC.

About this clone: Other nucleotide sequences in the sample specify the same CDR3. J is TRBJ2-2 and V is TRBV18; no reliable D call. Between the trimmed V and J ends, which lost 3 bases and 0 bases, there was a span of 5 bases. The CDR3 extends over 14 amino acids. Germline loops: CDR1 KGHSH, CDR2 LQKENI. This chain's CDR3 is CASSPGTNTGELFF. The CDR3 DNA reads TGTGCCAGCTCACCGGGCACGAACACCGGGGAGCTGTTTTTT. Full variable domain (rest looked up from reference TRBV18 and TRBJ2-2): NAGVMQNPRHLVRRRGQEARLRCSPMKGHSHVYWYRQLPEEGLKFMVYLQKENIIDESGMPKERFSAEFPKEGPSILRIQQVVRGDSAAYFCASSPGTNTGELFFGEGSRLTVL.

This sequence joins TRBV25-1 and TRBJ2-5, with 7 bases identical to TRBD2. V shed 4 bases and J 0 bases; nucleotides not matched to a gene: 2. Germline assignment: CDR1 MGHDK and CDR2 SYGVNS. This CDR3 spans 14 amino acids. CDR3 DNA sequence: TGTGCCAGCAGTGCGGGGGGTAACCAAGAGACCCAGTACTTC. It translates to CASSAGGNQETQYF.

The V call is TRBV28, the J call TRBJ2-7; maybe TRBD1 (5 bases). Trimming shortened V by 3 bases and J by 2 bases, and 11 bases separated the two germline ends. The CDR3 has 14 amino acids. Germline V gene sequence: CDR1 MDHEN, CDR2 SYDVKM. CDR3 DNA: TGTGCCAGCAGTTTGGCAGGGATCCCCTACGAGCAGTACTTC. It encodes CASSLAGIPYEQYF.

The CDR3 is CASSEKSGQGLDEQYF. The CDR3 DNA sequence: TGCGCCAGCAGTGAGAAGTCAGGACAGGGGTTGGACGAGCAGTACTTC. The gene calls are TRBV10-1 and TRBJ2-7, with TRBD1 matching 9 bases. CDR1 is WNHNN, CDR2 SYGVQD, per germline (reference sequence). Trimming took 2 bases from V and 5 from J; bases not matched to a gene: 10. The CDR3 sequence is 16 residues long.

The chain has TRBV5-6 and TRBJ1-2, with a possible D match to TRBD1 (5 bases). The CDR3 loop spans 14 amino acids. The V gene's germline CDR1 is SGHDT and CDR2 YYEEEE. V was pared by 0 bases and J by 10 bases, with 16 bases between. The CDR3 spells CASSLGGPGTTYTF. The CDR3 DNA follows: TGTGCCAGCAGCTTGGGCGGGCCAGGGACGACCTACACCTTC.

The chain joins TRBV6-5 to TRBJ2-5; no firm D call. The CDR3 sequence is 13 residues long. Looked up from germline, CDR1 is MNHEY and CDR2 is SVGAGI. The V end was cut by 2 bases, the J end by 2 bases, with 6 bases between. CDR3 nucleotides: TGTGCCAGCAGTTACCTAATGCAAGAGACCCAGTACTTC. Translated, it gives CASSYLMQETQYF.

The chain is built from TRBV7-9 and TRBJ2-1; no firm D call. Germline V gene sequence: CDR1 SEHNR, CDR2 FQNEAQ (reference sequence). The V and J ends lost 0 bases and 10 bases respectively, with 10 bases between them. This CDR3 is 13 amino acids long. CDR3 in amino acids: CASSLASGREQFF. Here the CDR3 DNA reads TGTGCCAGCAGCTTAGCGTCCGGGCGGGAGCAGTTCTTC.

CDR3 sequence (DNA): TGCGCCAGCAGCTACCACCGGGACAGCTACAATGAGCAGTTCTTC. This codes for CASSYHRDSYNEQFF. J is TRBJ2-1 and V is TRBV5-1; the match to TRBD1 covers 7 bases. The CDR3 sequence is 15 residues long. Looked up from germline, CDR1 is SGHRS and CDR2 is YFSETQ. V shed 3 bases, J shed 3 bases, and the junction held 6 bases outside the gene matches.

This sequence joins TRBV7-9 and TRBJ1-1, with unresolved D. This CDR3 region has 15 residues. V gave up 2 bases and J gave up 3 bases, with 13 bases separating them. Per the germline V gene, CDR1 is SEHNR and CDR2 is FQNEAQ (reference sequence). CDR3: CASSLLGTVDTEAFF. The CDR3 DNA reads TGTGCCAGCAGCTTACTGGGCACGGTGGACACTGAAGCTTTCTTT.

The CDR3 spells CASSFGFTPQHF. CDR3 DNA: TGTGCCAGCAGTTTCGGGTTTACGCCCCAGCATTTT. The genes are TRBV28 and TRBJ1-5; D unclear. The germline CDR1 and CDR2 sequences are MDHEN and SYDVKM. Trimming removed 3 bases from V and 9 bases from J, with 9 bases in between. The CDR3 is 12 residues long.

This sequence joins TRBV10-1 and TRBJ1-1, with D possibly TRBD1 on 5 matching bases. This CDR3 spans 16 amino acids. Trimming shortened V by 6 bases and J by 4 bases, and 21 bases separated the two germline ends. CDR1 and CDR2 (germline): WNHNN, SYGVQD (reference sequence). The CDR3: CASSRTRRALGTEAFF. CDR3 sequence (DNA): TGCGCCAGCAGCAGGACACGCAGGGCCCTGGGCACTGAAGCTTTCTTT.